This T cell receptor (beta chain) originates from a study of lymphopenia after photon versus proton radiotherapy. About this clone: What it recognizes is unknown.

Points from the study as a whole: Relative stability marked proton patients; photon patients lost diversity and naive cells. A bigger post-nadir fall in TCR diversity correlated inversely with survival time in deceased patients. Only patients who died were analyzed for survival; proton advantage is unproven.

Measured with immunoSEQ multiplex PCR; TCRdb has only the in-frame clones, and not every one. The table records fewer than 20,000 clones, under 95% of them present only once. The sequence was obtained from a woman aged 40 to 50 with cholangiocarcinoma. The sample was peripheral blood, taken from a patient treated with photon-based radiotherapy.

CDR3 DNA sequence: TGTGCCAGCAGCCCCCTCGGTCCCCAAGAGACCCAGTACTTC. This sequence encodes CASSPLGPQETQYF. The chain combines TRBV7-8 with TRBJ2-5; no definite D call. Germline assignment: CDR1 SGHVS and CDR2 FQNEAQ. The CDR3 consists of 14 residues. Trimming shortened V by 5 bases and J by 1 base, and 11 bases separated the two germline ends. Filled out from reference TRBV7-8 and TRBJ2-5, the complete variable domain reads GAGVSQSPRYKVAKRGQDVALRCDPISGHVSLFWYQQALGQGPEFLTYFQNEAQLDKSGLPSDRFFAERPEGSVSTLKIQRTQQEDSAVYLCASSPLGPQETQYFGPGTRLLVL.